This T cell receptor beta chain comes out of a study of lymphopenia after photon versus proton radiotherapy. Findings and limits, study-wide: Oligoclonal CD8+ Temra expansion after nadir drove photon patients' diversity drop. Only patients who died were analyzed for survival; proton advantage is unproven.

To note about this clone: The antigen remains unidentified.

Sequenced by immunoSEQ multiplex PCR; TCRdb stores in-frame clones only, minus some. Of tens of thousands of clones listed, roughly 90% are singletons. Trimming removed 1 base at V and 2 bases at J, with 4 bases between. The CDR3 covers 13 residues. Germline-derived CDR1 and CDR2 are SGHTA and FQGTGA. This sequence was found in a woman between 35 and 50 years old with cholangiocarcinoma. The V and J genes are TRBV7-3 and TRBJ2-3, with D unresolved. The sequencing used peripheral blood, collected from a patient treated with photon-based radiotherapy. Written as DNA, the CDR3 is TGTGCCAGCAGCTTAATGTTCACAGATACGCAGTATTTT. Encoded protein: CASSLMFTDTQYF.